This entry describes one T cell receptor beta chain. This clone came up a few times. This receptor's antigen is unknown. Base-call qualities are not available, and no considerably larger clone is one nucleotide away. The data are from a study of long-term antiretroviral therapy in people with HIV (dated 2022 in TCRdb). Describing the broader study: The earliest samples were collected about a decade before the 2015 WHO recommendation for immediate ART, when ART was typically delayed until CD4 counts fell. No cross-contamination during QIAcube processing was seen in test extractions of a monoclonal T-cell line run alongside 33 polyclonal samples. From 25 to 30 adults with confirmed HIV infection, the cohort provided some 200 cryopreserved PBMC samples, gathered serially across a mean of around six years (range 1-12). Of the 30 or so participants with HIV, ten to eleven were female. A retrospective serial study tested whether ART initiation and durable HIV suppression were associated with changes in peripheral blood TRB repertoire composition and diversity. General findings and caveats noted by the study authors: HIV repertoires had narrower CDR3 length ranges than controls, and the network structure suggested an antigen-experienced repertoire that shifted only slightly toward naive after ART. Samples dated from the mid-2000s to the late 2010s, and the ART regimens used may be less effective than current ones. Inferences about post-ART repertoire changes are limited because no data were available on ART adherence, viral resistance or therapy changes. Owing to limited PBMC availability, only the TCR beta chain was sequenced, without alpha chain pairing. ART initiation was associated with a significant increase in TRB diversity, but diversity stayed significantly below transplant donor controls even after long-term ART. At every time point, the repertoire was dominated by expanded TRB clones first identified before ART initiation, although this dominance fluctuated and, in many PLHIV, declined after ART. Because pre-ART samples had limited cell numbers, profiling was done on unsorted PBMC rather than on sorted CD4+ and CD8+ T cells.

V is shortened by 4 bases, J by 6 bases, and the region joining them spans 21 bases. Reading from cysteine to phenylalanine, the CDR3 counts 17 amino acids. Only the CDR3 part of the read is kept: 51 bases, read in frame from the first base. Via the germline V gene (reference sequence), CDR1 is LNHDA and CDR2 SQIVND. Sequencing of the TRB variable region was done with the immunoSEQ hsTCRB v3.0 assay at survey level resolution. TRB sequencing targeted a depth of roughly 35,000-55,000 T-cell genomes per sample. An Illumina MiSeq with a v3 150-cycle kit was used to sequence the pooled TRB libraries. On the study's bioinformatics: Analysis of repertoires was carried out in R inside a reproducible Nextflow workflow spanning QC, data transformation and analysis. Custom analyses were implemented in LymphoSeq2, an R package for AIRR-Seq data exploration. A handful of samples that yielded fewer than 5000 total TRB sequences were excluded, so that about 200 HIV repertoires were analyzed. Of the 188 retained HIV repertoires, over 55 were collected before and approximately 130 after ART initiation. Repertoires were downsampled to 5000 TRB nucleotide sequences, with summary statistics averaged over 100 downsampling iterations. Only TRB sequences with CDR3 regions of at least seven amino acids were retained for analysis. A Shannon entropy-derived clonality score and the Gini coefficient were used to measure diversity. In repertoire networks, the top 5000 CDR3 amino acid sequences were linked whenever an edit distance of one separated two sequences. GLIPH2 predicted antigen specificity groups and MHC restriction for TRB CDR3 amino acid sequences. Known CMV, EBV, HIV or tissue antigen associations were flagged by matching CDR3 amino acid sequences against VDJdb and McPAS-TCR. Pre-ART, post-ART and control groups were compared with Wilcoxon signed-rank tests and Holm-Bonferroni correction. The table comes from immuneACCESS by way of TCRdb, which keeps in-frame sequences with V and J called. Part of the clones is missing from these tables; in studies checked, under half for an unresolved V gene and the rest for unknown reasons. The DNA was the basis for D and trimming; V, J and clone size are from that table. For this sample there are around 19,000 clones; around four fifths appear just once. The ten most abundant clones make up 12% to 15% of the sample.

To be included, a participant needed at least one PBMC sample from before ART initiation plus at least two post-ART samples. Treatment was received in the United States of America by all participants with HIV. Before DNA extraction, cryopreserved samples containing about 0.9-11 million PBMC were thawed and washed. At the time of the earliest PBMC sample, participants with HIV were aged between roughly 20 and 54 years. Per participant, PBMC samples came from 1-4 timepoints prior to ART initiation and 2-8 timepoints following ART initiation, for a median of 7 samples. Serial HIV viral load, CD4+ T-cell count, ART history and demographic data were obtained for every participant. Genomic DNA was extracted from unsorted PBMC with a Qiagen kit on a QIAcube, processed in batches of 12 samples.

The specimen was unsorted PBMCs, collected 0.3 years after starting antiretroviral therapy. The rearranged segments are TRBV19 and TRBJ2-2; a tentative D match to TRBD1 spans 6 bases. This TCR was recovered from a woman between 45 and 65 years old with HIV. The nucleotides read TGTGCCAGTAGTACCAACAGGGACCAGACGGGGCCCGGGGAGCTGTTTTTT. Its protein is CASSTNRDQTGPGELFF.